The 5 T cell receptor beta chains below come from one sample, sequenced in a study of T cells in Graves' hyperthyroidism and ophthalmopathy. RNA transcripts served as the template for amplifying TCR beta CDR3 regions. HTBI primers were the set used in a first-round RT-PCR of the TCR CDR3. TCRdb used MiXCR to reprocess the multiplex PCR reads, holding one entry per CDR3 protein. Here the sample spans some 600,000 distinct CDR3 sequences, more than 11% being singletons. The specimen sequenced was blood. Source of these receptors: a woman aged 25 to 39 with Graves' hyperthyroidism that later progressed to Graves' ophthalmopathy.

The chain is built from TRBV6-2 or TRBV6-3 and TRBJ2-3; D gene ambiguous. The ends were cut back, 0 bases at V and 1 base at J, with 14 bases in the middle. The germline V gene has CDR1 MNHEY and CDR2 SVGEGT. The CDR3 is made up of 17 amino acids. The CDR3 loop reads CASSYSRVHLGTDTQYF. For the CDR3, the DNA is TGTGCCAGCAGTTACTCGAGAGTCCATTTGGGCACAGATACGCAGTATTTT.

This clonotype was seen at least ten times. V gene TRBV9 combines with J gene TRBJ1-1, with a tentative D call TRBD1 (5 bases). Germline loops: CDR1 SGDLS, CDR2 YYNGEE. The V and J ends lost 5 bases and 2 bases respectively, with 13 bases between them. The CDR3 sequence is 14 residues long. This CDR3 reads CASSLTGQNTEAFF. The DNA of the CDR3 is TGTGCCAGCAGTTTAACAGGCCAAAACACTGAAGCTTTCTTT.

This clonotype appeared a few times. The chain recombines TRBV7-9 with TRBJ1-2; no definite D call. Trimming took off 4 bases at V and 4 bases at J, with 16 bases between the two ends. This CDR3 has 15 amino acids. Per the germline V gene, CDR1 is SEHNR and CDR2 is FQNEAQ (reference sequence). CDR3 in amino acids: CASSSPAAIPYGYTF. CDR3 in DNA: TGTGCCAGCAGCTCCCCGGCTGCAATCCCCTATGGCTACACCTTC.

This clonotype was seen many times. This chain uses TRBV20-1 with TRBJ2-5, with a possible D match to TRBD1 (6 bases). Germline lookup yields CDR1 DFQATT and CDR2 SNEGSKA (reference sequence). CDR3 length equals 12 residues. Between the trimmed V and J ends, which lost 0 bases and 7 bases, there was a span of 9 bases. DNA of the CDR3: TGCAGTGCTAGAGATCGAGGGGGGACCCAGTACTTC. Translated, it gives CSARDRGGTQYF.

The V gene is TRBV11-3, the J gene TRBJ2-5; TRBD2 matches at 7 bases. Germline values: CDR1 SGHNT, CDR2 YENEEA. The trim removed 5 bases at V and 4 bases at J, leaving 10 bases unmatched. The CDR3 spans 15 residues. CDR3 in amino acids: CASSQGWIAGETQYF. CDR3 sequence (DNA): TGTGCCAGCAGCCAGGGTTGGATAGCGGGAGAGACCCAGTACTTC.